The clone carrying this T cell receptor beta chain was counted many times. What it recognizes is unknown. One entry per CDR3 protein results from TCRdb running MiXCR on the 5' RACE reads. This table holds hundreds of thousands of distinct CDR3 sequences, about 9.4% found once. This specimen comes from a study of identical twins. Overall study findings and caveats: Insertions were reduced in abundant cord blood beta clonotypes but not in memory repertoires.

V lost 3 bases to trimming and J lost 0 bases, with 10 bases between them. CDR3 length: 15 residues. Everyone who donated was a healthy Caucasian. These data were also reused for a study on yellow fever vaccine responses in identical twins.

The sequencing input was PBMCs. The chain employs TRBV12-3 or TRBV12-4 and TRBJ2-3, with D tentatively TRBD1 (5 bases). The TCR was taken from a woman younger than 35 in good health. The DNA of the CDR3 is TGTGCCAGCAGTTTCGGCCAGGGAAGCACAGATACGCAGTATTTT. It encodes CASSFGQGSTDTQYF.